The present entry profiles one TCR beta chain with its context. Its antigen is unidentified. Both 60 Vbeta primers and 13 Jbeta primers went into the PCR. Per the study methods: An analysis that came later counted 70 million to 100 million unique TCR beta chains, approximately 10 million shared. Here immunoSEQ multiplex PCR was the method, and the copy in TCRdb shows in-frame clones only, minus some. V and J calls plus clone size are reproduced from that table; the DNA served to infer D and trimming. The sample includes 100,000 to 150,000 clones, roughly 78% of them seen just once. The data were taken from a study of cytomegalovirus exposure and HLA in healthy donors. Looked up from germline, CDR1 is MGHRA and CDR2 is YSYEKL. CDR3 size: 15 residues. Trimming pared 3 bases from V and 5 bases from J, leaving 16 bases between. Notes on the study in general: With further analysis later on, most CMV-associated TCR beta chains appeared HLA-restricted.

Sample: PBMCs. This receptor was taken from a man aged 25 to 40 in good health and CMV-seropositive. The J gene is TRBJ1-2, the V gene TRBV4-1; weak D call: TRBD1 (6 bases). CDR3 region: CASSQLTGSTYGYTF. CDR3 sequence (DNA): TGCGCCAGCAGCCAGCTGACAGGCTCGACTTATGGCTACACCTTC.